The next 9 T cell receptor beta chains were all read from a single sample in a study of T cell clonotyping in hematopoietic cell transplantation. TCRdb's copy holds only in-frame clones and misses some; the assay was immunoSEQ multiplex PCR. The table shows 5,700 or so clones, with around 80% occurring only once. The sequenced sample was PBMCs, obtained 100 days after allogeneic stem cell transplant. The receptors come from a male patient in his fifties or sixties who had an allogeneic stem cell transplant from an unrelated donor, so the T cells may come from the graft donor. Some clones in this sample may be carry-over from other donors' samples.

The chain has TRBV2 and TRBJ1-3; TRBD1 is a possible D gene (5 bases). V lost 8 bases, J lost 8 bases, and 7 bases lay in between. The CDR3 sequence is 10 residues long. Germline values: CDR1 SNHLY, CDR2 FYNNEI. CDR3 bases: TGTGCCAGCGGGGCGGACACCATATATTTT. It codes for CASGADTIYF.

There are a few counts of this clone. The chain has TRBV6-6 and TRBJ1-5; the D gene is possibly TRBD1 (5 bases). The CDR3 loop spans 13 amino acids. V lost 7 bases, J lost 7 bases, and 14 bases lay in between. From germline, CDR1 is MNHNY and CDR2 SVGAGI (reference sequence). CDR3: CASNQTGGQPQHF. The DNA of the CDR3 is TGTGCCAGCAACCAAACCGGGGGACAGCCCCAGCATTTT.

This clone was seen a handful of times. The gene calls are TRBV30 and TRBJ2-3, with 7 positions matching TRBD1. This CDR3 is built from 14 residues. Trimming took 2 bases from V and 0 from J; bases not matched to a gene: 2. Germline loops: CDR1 GTSNPN, CDR2 SVGIG (reference sequence). Here the CDR3 DNA reads TGTGCCTGGAGTACAGGGGTAAGCACAGATACGCAGTATTTT. It translates to CAWSTGVSTDTQYF.

The sample holds a few counts of this clone. The chain uses TRBV2 and TRBJ1-2; 7 positions agree with TRBD1. The CDR3 has 13 residues. V trimming: 6 bases; J trimming: 4 bases; junction bases outside the gene matches: 5. Germline CDR1 reads SNHLY; CDR2 reads FYNNEI. The CDR3 region has the DNA TGTGCCAGCAGGGGGGACAGTTTCTATGGCTACACCTTC. Its translation: CASRGDSFYGYTF.

This clone was detected only a few times. The rearrangement joins TRBV2 to TRBJ1-3, with 8 bases matching TRBD1. Germline assignment: CDR1 SNHLY and CDR2 FYNNEI. V lost 5 bases to trimming and J lost 0 bases; unmatched junction nucleotides: 9. This CDR3 comprises 17 residues. Here the CDR3 DNA reads TGTGCCAGCAGTCCAGGACAGGGACCTTTCTCTGGAAACACCATATATTTT. Protein product: CASSPGQGPFSGNTIYF. Full variable domain (remainder filled in from reference TRBV2 and TRBJ1-3): EPEVTQTPSHQVTQMGQEVILRCVPISNHLYFYWYRQILGQKVEFLVSFYNNEISEKSEIFDDQFSVERPDGSNFTLKIRSTKLEDSAMYFCASSPGQGPFSGNTIYFGEGSWLTVV.

This chain uses TRBV29-1 with TRBJ1-2, with 9 bases lining up with TRBD1. In germline, CDR1 is SQVTM, CDR2 ANQGSEA. V shed 8 bases and J 7 bases; nucleotides not matched to a gene: 17. The CDR3 covers 15 residues. The CDR3 spells CSSNVGQGFRGGYTF. The CDR3 coding sequence is TGCAGCTCCAACGTTGGACAGGGGTTCAGGGGTGGCTACACCTTC.

This clone was seen a handful of times. The chain employs TRBV13 and TRBJ1-1; perhaps TRBD1 as D (5 bases). The germline gives CDR1 PRHDT, CDR2 FYEKMQ (reference sequence). The CDR3 consists of 14 residues. Trimming took off 1 base at V and 1 base at J, with 7 bases between the two ends. The CDR3 DNA reads as TGTGCCAGCAGCTTAGCGGGGGGGAACACTGAAGCTTTCTTT. This gives the protein CASSLAGGNTEAFF.

The chain has TRBV5-6 and TRBJ2-5; D assignment may be TRBD1 or TRBD2 (5 bases each). The DNA end is a closer match to TRBJ2-7, so the J assignment may be wrong. Germline CDR1 SGHDT, CDR2 YYEEEE. There are 12 residues in the CDR3. Here the CDR3 reads CASSGGRYEQYF. The CDR3 DNA reads TGTGCCAGCAGCGGGGGAAGATACGAGCAGTACTTC.

The genes are TRBV4-2 and TRBJ1-5; weak D call: TRBD1 (6 bases). CDR3 length equals 16 residues. V was shortened by 6 bases and J by 0 bases, with 15 bases between the two germline ends. In germline, CDR1 is LGHNA, CDR2 YNFKEQ. The CDR3 reads CASRRTGSISNQPQHF. CDR3 DNA sequence: TGTGCCAGCAGGCGCACAGGGAGTATTAGCAATCAGCCCCAGCATTTT.